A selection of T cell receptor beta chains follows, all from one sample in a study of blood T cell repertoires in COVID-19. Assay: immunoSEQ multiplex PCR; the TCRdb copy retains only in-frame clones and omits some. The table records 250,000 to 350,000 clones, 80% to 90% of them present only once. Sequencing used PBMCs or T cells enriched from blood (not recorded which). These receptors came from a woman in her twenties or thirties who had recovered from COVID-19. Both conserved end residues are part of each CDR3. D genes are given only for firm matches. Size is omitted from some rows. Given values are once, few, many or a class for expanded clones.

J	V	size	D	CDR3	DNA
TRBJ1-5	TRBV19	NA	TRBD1	CASSPDRANQPQHF	TGTGCCAGTAGTCCAGACAGGGCGAATCAGCCCCAGCATTTT
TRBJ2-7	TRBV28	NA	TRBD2	CASSLLAGGKSEQYF	TGTGCCAGCAGTTTACTAGCGGGAGGGAAATCCGAGCAGTACTTC
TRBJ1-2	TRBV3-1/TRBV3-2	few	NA	CASSPLGTSYGYTF	TGTGCCAGCAGCCCCCTGGGGACTTCCTATGGCTACACCTTC
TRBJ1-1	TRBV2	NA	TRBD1	CASRDPGQGGLAEAFF	TGTGCCAGCAGGGACCCGGGACAGGGTGGTTTGGCTGAAGCTTTCTTT
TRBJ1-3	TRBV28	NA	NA	CASSSNGATKFRTIYF	TGTGCCAGCAGTTCGAACGGTGCCACCAAGTTTCGAACCATATATTTT
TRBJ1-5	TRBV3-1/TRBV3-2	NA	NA	CASSQDIIQPQHF	TGTGCCAGCAGCCAAGATATAATTCAGCCCCAGCATTTT
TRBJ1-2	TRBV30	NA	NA	CAWYGGADSFGYTF	TGTGCCTGGTATGGGGGGGCAGACTCTTTCGGCTACACCTTC
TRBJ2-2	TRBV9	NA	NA	CASSEQGNTGELFF	TGTGCCAGCAGCGAACAGGGTAACACCGGGGAGCTGTTTTTT
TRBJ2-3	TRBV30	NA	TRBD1	CAWSARTGTATHF	TGTGCCTGGAGTGCGAGGACCGGGACAGCAACCCATTTT
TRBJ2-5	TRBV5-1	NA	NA	CASSFGDSKVGETQYF	TGCGCCAGCAGCTTCGGGGACTCCAAGGTAGGGGAGACCCAGTACTTC
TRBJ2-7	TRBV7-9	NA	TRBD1	CASSRPPGQGGEQYF	TGTGCCAGCAGTCGACCCCCCGGACAGGGAGGCGAGCAGTACTTC
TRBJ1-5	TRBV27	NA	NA	CASSFSGRSNQPQHF	TGTGCCAGCAGTTTCTCAGGCCGTAGCAATCAGCCCCAGCATTTT
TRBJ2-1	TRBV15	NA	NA	CATSRTGLFRNEQFF	TGTGCCACCAGCAGGACCGGACTGTTCAGGAATGAGCAGTTCTTC
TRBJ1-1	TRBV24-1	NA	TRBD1	CATSDGGTAGDTEAFF	TGTGCCACCAGTGATGGAGGGACAGCTGGTGACACTGAAGCTTTCTTT
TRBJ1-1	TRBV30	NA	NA	CAWSLLRGDTEAFF	TGTGCCTGGAGTTTGCTAAGGGGTGACACTGAAGCTTTCTTT
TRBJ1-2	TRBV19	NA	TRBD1	CASSTRTGSLRGYTF	TGTGCCAGTAGTACGAGGACAGGGTCTCTTCGTGGCTACACCTTC
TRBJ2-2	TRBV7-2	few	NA	CASSLALGAAGELFF	TGTGCCAGCAGCTTAGCGTTGGGGGCCGCCGGGGAGCTGTTTTTT
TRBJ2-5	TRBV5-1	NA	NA	CASSFLADGGTQYF	TGCGCCAGCAGCTTTTTAGCGGACGGGGGGACCCAGTACTTC
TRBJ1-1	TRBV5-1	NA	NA	CASGRQNTEAFF	TGCGCCAGCGGCCGCCAGAACACTGAAGCTTTCTTT
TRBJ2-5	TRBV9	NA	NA	CASSTPDRQETQYF	TGTGCCAGCTCCACTCCCGACAGGCAAGAGACCCAGTACTTC
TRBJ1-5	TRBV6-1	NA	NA	CASSEWTPSDNQPQHF	TGTGCCAGCAGTGAATGGACACCAAGCGACAATCAGCCCCAGCATTTT
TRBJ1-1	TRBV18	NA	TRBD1	CASSPMTGEPEAFF	TGTGCCAGCTCACCAATGACAGGGGAGCCTGAAGCTTTCTTT
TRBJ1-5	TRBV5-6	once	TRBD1	CASSLEQGGQPQHF	TGTGCCAGCAGCTTGGAGCAGGGGGGTCAGCCCCAGCATTTT
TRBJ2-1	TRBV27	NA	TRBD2	CASSLSGTTYNEQFF	TGTGCCAGCAGTTTAAGCGGGACGACCTACAATGAGCAGTTCTTC
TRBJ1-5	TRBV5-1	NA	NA	CASSLEGHNQPQHF	TGCGCCAGCAGCTTGGAGGGACACAATCAGCCCCAGCATTTT
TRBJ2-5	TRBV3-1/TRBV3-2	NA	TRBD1	CASSQVPGQGYQETQYF	TGTGCCAGCAGCCAAGTTCCGGGACAGGGGTACCAAGAGACCCAGTACTTC
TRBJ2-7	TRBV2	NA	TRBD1	CASNGGQGAYEQYF	TGTGCCAGCAATGGGGGACAGGGAGCCTACGAGCAGTACTTC
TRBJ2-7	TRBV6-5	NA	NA	CASGAYEQYF	TGTGCCTCCGGTGCCTACGAGCAGTACTTC
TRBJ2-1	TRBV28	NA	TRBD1	CASSLFRDRGYNEQFF	TGTGCCAGCAGTTTATTTCGGGACAGGGGTTACAATGAGCAGTTCTTC
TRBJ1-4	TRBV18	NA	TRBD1	CASSLRDSHEKLFF	TGTGCCAGCTCACTCCGGGACAGCCATGAAAAACTGTTTTTT
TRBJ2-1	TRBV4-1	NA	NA	CASSSGGGYNEQFF	TGCGCCAGCAGCTCAGGGGGAGGCTACAATGAGCAGTTCTTC
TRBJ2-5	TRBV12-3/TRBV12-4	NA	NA	CASSFLQGETQYF	TGTGCCAGCAGTTTCCTTCAGGGGGAGACCCAGTACTTC
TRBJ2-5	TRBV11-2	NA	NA	CASSFGPGAQETQYF	TGTGCCAGCAGCTTTGGGCCCGGCGCGCAAGAGACCCAGTACTTC
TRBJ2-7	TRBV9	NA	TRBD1	CASSRTGYEQYF	TGTGCCAGCAGTCGGACAGGCTACGAGCAGTACTTC
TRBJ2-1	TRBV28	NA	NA	CASSLIWDTRTYNEQFF	TGTGCCAGCAGTTTAATCTGGGACACGAGAACCTACAATGAGCAGTTCTTC
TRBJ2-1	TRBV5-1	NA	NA	CASSLGVNNEQFF	TGCGCCAGCAGCTTGGGTGTAAACAATGAGCAGTTCTTC
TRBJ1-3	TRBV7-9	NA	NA	CASSPTPGGRSGNTIYF	TGTGCCAGCAGCCCGACCCCGGGAGGCCGATCTGGAAACACCATATATTTT
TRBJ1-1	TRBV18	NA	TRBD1	CASSLGQGSTEAFF	TGTGCCAGCTCCCTCGGACAGGGGAGCACTGAAGCTTTCTTT
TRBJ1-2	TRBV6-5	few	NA	CASTTGTSIFGYTF	TGTGCCAGCACCACCGGGACTTCTATTTTTGGCTACACCTTC
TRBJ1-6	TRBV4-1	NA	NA	CASSQEPRGYNSPLHF	TGCGCCAGCAGCCAAGAACCACGGGGATATAATTCACCCCTCCACTTT
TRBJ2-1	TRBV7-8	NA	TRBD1	CASILLGTEINEQFF	TGTGCCAGCATCCTACTAGGGACAGAGATCAATGAGCAGTTCTTC
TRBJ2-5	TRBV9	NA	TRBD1	CASSVEFGGRGRNQETQYF	TGTGCCAGCAGCGTAGAGTTCGGCGGAAGGGGGCGAAATCAAGAGACCCAGTACTTC
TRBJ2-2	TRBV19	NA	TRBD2	CATGLAGLSTGELFF	TGTGCCACTGGACTAGCGGGTTTAAGCACCGGGGAGCTGTTTTTT
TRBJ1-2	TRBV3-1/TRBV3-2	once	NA	CASSQTGFGYTF	TGTGCCAGCAGCCAAACAGGTTTCGGCTACACCTTC
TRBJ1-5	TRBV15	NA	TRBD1	CATSRGQASNQPQHF	TGTGCCACCAGCCGGGGACAGGCTAGCAATCAGCCCCAGCATTTT
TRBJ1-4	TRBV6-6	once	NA	CASSLQGSNEKLFF	TGTGCCAGCAGTCTACAGGGAAGTAATGAAAAACTGTTTTTT
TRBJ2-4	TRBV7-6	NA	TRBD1	CASSPGTAKNIQYF	TGTGCCAGCAGCCCCGGGACAGCGAAAAACATTCAGTACTTC
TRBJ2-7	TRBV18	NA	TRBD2	CASSLSGSGFYEQYF	TGTGCCAGCTCACTTAGCGGGAGTGGGTTCTACGAGCAGTACTTC
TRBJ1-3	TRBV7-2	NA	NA	CASSSRFSGNTIYF	TGTGCCAGCAGCTCCCGTTTCTCTGGAAACACCATATATTTT
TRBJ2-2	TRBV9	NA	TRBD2	CASCPGGGAGELFF	TGTGCCAGCTGCCCGGGCGGGGGGGCCGGGGAGCTGTTTTTT
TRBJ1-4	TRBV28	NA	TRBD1	CASTLGDRVGEKLFF	TGTGCCAGCACCTTGGGGGACAGGGTTGGCGAAAAACTGTTTTTT
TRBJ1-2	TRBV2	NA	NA	CASSEEAGFYGYTF	TGTGCCAGCAGTGAAGAGGCGGGTTTCTATGGCTACACCTTC
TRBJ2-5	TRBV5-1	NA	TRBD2	CASSLRGGPQETQYF	TGCGCCAGCAGCTTGCGGGGGGGGCCCCAAGAGACCCAGTACTTC
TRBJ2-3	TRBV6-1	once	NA	CASSEPGSKGFF	TGTGCCAGCAGTGAACCCGGTTCCAAGGGGTTTTTT
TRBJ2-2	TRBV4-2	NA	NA	CASSRIGNTGELFF	TGTGCCAGCAGCCGTATCGGGAACACCGGGGAGCTGTTTTTT
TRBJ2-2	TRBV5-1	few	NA	CASSLGSTRGNQELFF	TGCGCCAGCAGCTTGGGGTCGACTAGAGGTAACCAAGAGTTGTTTTTT